The 22 T cell receptor beta chains reported below all come from one sample, sequenced in a study of T cell repertoires in cytomegalovirus infection. TCRdb passed the reads through MiXCR, listing each CDR3 protein once. Of 600,000 to 800,000 distinct CDR3 sequences listed, 20% to 30% are singletons. The material sequenced was CD8+ T cells from PBMCs. These receptors were collected from a human donor in good health (CMV status not recorded). Some clones in this sample may be carry-over from other donors' samples.

This clonotype was seen many times. The V and J genes are TRBV7-9 and TRBJ2-2; TRBD2 is a possible D gene (5 bases). Deletions cut 11 bases from V and 2 bases from J, with 15 bases between. Germline values: CDR1 SEHNR, CDR2 FQNEAQ (reference sequence). The CDR3 extends over 14 amino acids. The CDR3 sequence is CAARPGTNTGELFF. Written as DNA, the CDR3 is TGTGCCGCCCGGCCGGGAACCAACACCGGGGAGCTGTTTTTT. Full variable domain (remainder filled in from reference TRBV7-9 and TRBJ2-2): DTGVSQNPRHKITKRGQNVTFRCDPISEHNRLYWYRQTLGQGPEFLTYFQNEAQLEKSRLLSDRFSAERPKGSFSTLEIQRTEQGDSAMYLCAARPGTNTGELFFGEGSRLTVL.

This rearrangement joins TRBV29-1 to TRBJ2-1; TRBD1 agrees at 9 bases. Germline V gene data show CDR1 as SQVTM and CDR2 as ANQGSEA. V lost 2 bases, J lost 10 bases, and 6 bases stayed unmatched. This CDR3 has 13 amino acids. The chain's CDR3 is CSVERDRAYEQFF. CDR3 coding DNA: TGCAGCGTTGAACGGGACAGGGCGTACGAGCAGTTCTTC.

The rearrangement uses TRBV10-3 and TRBJ1-1; TRBD1 might be the D (6 bases). Germline V gene sequence: CDR1 ENHRY, CDR2 SYGVKD. Trimming pared 0 bases from V and 10 bases from J, leaving 18 bases between. The CDR3 totals 15 residues. For the CDR3, the DNA is TGTGCCATCAGTGAGTCGCCGGGACATGGGGCACGAGCTTTCTTT. Its translation: CAISESPGHGARAFF.

DNA of the CDR3: TGTGCCAGTAGTATCCCTCCGGGAGGGTTGAACACTGAAGCTTTCTTT. Its translation: CASSIPPGGLNTEAFF. This chain links TRBV19 with TRBJ1-1; D is unclear. V lost 3 bases, J lost 0 bases, and 14 bases lay in between. The germline V gene has CDR1 LNHDA and CDR2 SQIVND (reference sequence). This CDR3 region has 16 residues.

At least ten counts were recorded for this clonotype. The chain links TRBV7-6 to TRBJ2-1; 8 nucleotides align to TRBD1. The trim removed 4 bases at V and 7 bases at J, leaving 0 bases unmatched. The CDR3 has 12 residues. CDR1 and CDR2 (germline): SGHVS, FNYEAQ. CDR3 DNA sequence: TGTGCCAGCAGCTACAGGGGGAATGAGCAGTTCTTC. This gives the protein CASSYRGNEQFF.

The chain links TRBV3-1 to TRBJ2-5, with D possibly matching TRBD1 (6 bases). Germline loops: CDR1 LGHDT, CDR2 YNNKEL (reference sequence). The CDR3 has 13 residues. The V and J ends lost 5 bases and 2 bases respectively, with 9 bases between them. The CDR3 DNA is TGTGCCAGCAGCAAGGACAGTCAAGAGACCCAGTACTTC. Amino acids: CASSKDSQETQYF.

As to this clonotype: A read error may be the cause here, since a much bigger clone is one base away. This sequence joins TRBV6-6 and TRBJ1-1; D unresolved. Germline CDR1 MNHNY, CDR2 SVGAGI (reference sequence). The length of the CDR3 is 13 residues. The V end was cut by 0 bases, the J end by 4 bases, with 6 bases between. CDR3 in DNA: TGTGCCAGCAGTTACTCGTTTAGCACTGAAGCTTTCTTT. The encoded protein is CASSYSFSTEAFF.

This chain connects TRBV7-9 to TRBJ1-1; 9 bases are a match to TRBD1. Germline V gene sequence: CDR1 SEHNR, CDR2 FQNEAQ (reference sequence). The CDR3 is made up of 17 amino acids. Trimming took 0 bases from V and 7 from J; bases not matched to a gene: 12. The CDR3: CASSLAGGGQGSGEAFF. CDR3 sequence (DNA): TGTGCCAGCAGCTTAGCGGGCGGGGGACAGGGATCGGGTGAAGCTTTCTTT.

The chain carries TRBV5-1 and TRBJ2-3; D tentatively reads TRBD1 or TRBD2 (7 bases each). The V end was cut by 3 bases, the J end by 4 bases, with 15 bases between. Germline V lookup: CDR1 SGHRS, CDR2 YFSETQ. The CDR3 covers 15 residues. The CDR3 reads CASSSQGGAPDTQYF. The CDR3 DNA follows: TGCGCCAGCAGCTCTCAGGGGGGGGCCCCAGATACGCAGTATTTT. The complete variable domain, with remaining parts taken from reference TRBV5-1 and TRBJ2-3, reads KAGVTQTPRYLIKTRGQQVTLSCSPISGHRSVSWYQQTPGQGLQFLFEYFSETQRNKGNFPGRFSGRQFSNSRSEMNVSTLELGDSALYLCASSSQGGAPDTQYFGPGTRLTVL.

This clonotype was observed a few times. This chain links TRBV2 with TRBJ2-4, with 7 nucleotides matching TRBD1. CDR1 and CDR2 from the germline V gene are SNHLY and FYNNEI. The CDR3 is made up of 10 amino acids. Trimming at V came to 10 bases and at J to 8 bases, leaving 2 bases not matched to a gene. For the CDR3, the DNA is TGTGCCACTCAGGGGGACATTCAGTACTTC. Translating gives CATQGDIQYF.

CDR3 bases: TGTGCCAGCAGGTTCTCACAGGGGTTGAGGGAGACCCAGTACTTC. It codes for CASRFSQGLRETQYF. The V call is TRBV6-1, the J call TRBJ2-5, with TRBD1 matching over 7 bases. V trimming: 6 bases; J trimming: 5 bases; junction bases outside the gene matches: 12. This CDR3 comprises 15 residues. CDR1 and CDR2 from the germline V gene are MNHNS and SASEGT.

The chain joins TRBV20-1 to TRBJ2-7, with unresolved D. The CDR3 is 13 residues long. CDR1 and CDR2 (germline): DFQATT, SNEGSKA (reference sequence). V lost 8 bases and J lost 0, with 14 bases in between. This CDR3 reads CSLAGVSSYEQYF. CDR3 in DNA: TGCAGTCTGGCCGGCGTCAGCTCCTACGAGCAGTACTTC.

This clonotype has only a few counts. This chain joins TRBV19 and TRBJ1-2; D call uncertain. The CDR3 contains 16 residues. Germline CDR1 LNHDA, CDR2 SQIVND (reference sequence). The V gene lost 3 bases and the J gene lost 7 bases, with 21 bases spanning the gap. CDR3: CASSMGHFLGFFGYTF. CDR3 sequence (DNA): TGTGCCAGTAGTATGGGCCATTTTTTAGGGTTCTTTGGCTACACCTTC.

The J gene is TRBJ2-1, the V gene TRBV6-2 or TRBV6-3; D is uncertain. With 10 bases removed from V and 1 base from J, the gap between germline ends came to 20 bases. Germline loops: CDR1 MNHEY, CDR2 SVGEGT. The CDR3 runs 16 residues. CDR3 sequence: CANSLLILVSYNEQFF. CDR3 nucleotides: TGTGCCAACAGCCTATTAATCTTGGTGTCCTACAATGAGCAGTTCTTC.

The chain carries TRBV29-1 and TRBJ1-2; D gene unclear. The CDR3 contains 15 residues. CDR1 is SQVTM and CDR2 is ANQGSEA in the germline V gene. V lost 7 bases, J lost 4 bases, and 22 bases lay in between. CDR3 coding DNA: TGCAGCGATGATGGGGATCCTCCCGTATTCTATGGCTACACCTTC. Protein sequence: CSDDGDPPVFYGYTF.

The genes are TRBV25-1 and TRBJ2-1; 9 bases match TRBD1. This CDR3 comprises 17 residues. Losses at the gene ends were 2 bases for V and 0 bases for J; bases not matched to a gene: 5. Per the germline V gene, CDR1 is MGHDK and CDR2 is SYGVNS. This chain's CDR3 is CASSERGQGSSYNEQFF. The CDR3 nucleotides are TGTGCCAGCAGTGAAAGGGGACAGGGCAGCTCCTACAATGAGCAGTTCTTC.

There are a few counts of this clonotype. This chain joins TRBV2 and TRBJ1-2, with a tentative D call TRBD1 (6 bases). The CDR3 runs to 12 residues. V shed 9 bases and J shed 3 bases, with 11 bases lying between them. CDR1 is SNHLY and CDR2 is FYNNEI in the germline V gene. The CDR3 loop reads CARRQVYYGYTF. In DNA, the CDR3 is TGTGCCAGAAGACAGGTTTACTATGGCTACACCTTC.

This clonotype has a count of ten or more. V gene TRBV7-8 combines with J gene TRBJ1-1; TRBD1 matches 7 bases. CDR3 length: 16 residues. V shed 3 bases and J 1 base; nucleotides not matched to a gene: 8. Germline-derived CDR1 and CDR2 are SGHVS and FQNEAQ. The CDR3 bases are TGTGCCAGCAGCTTTTCCCGGACAGGAGAGAACACTGAAGCTTTCTTT. It encodes CASSFSRTGENTEAFF.

This clonotype was seen at least ten times. This CDR3 reads CASSPLWGADQETQYF. The CDR3 nucleotides are TGTGCCAGCAGCCCCCTATGGGGGGCGGACCAAGAGACCCAGTACTTC. The rearrangement links TRBV7-9 to TRBJ2-5; D possibly matches TRBD1 or TRBD2 (6 bases each). Trimming cost V 5 bases and J 0 bases, with 16 bases left between them. This CDR3 has 16 amino acids. Germline V CDR1 and CDR2: SEHNR, FQNEAQ (reference sequence). The variable domain in full, completed from reference TRBV7-9 and TRBJ2-5, reads DTGVSQNPRHKITKRGQNVTFRCDPISEHNRLYWYRQTLGQGPEFLTYFQNEAQLEKSRLLSDRFSAERPKGSFSTLEIQRTEQGDSAMYLCASSPLWGADQETQYFGPGTRLLVL.

This clonotype was counted at least ten times. The chain employs TRBV7-6 and TRBJ2-3; TRBD2 matches 9 bases. The CDR3 is 15 amino acids. Unmatched junction bases numbered 7, after V lost 5 bases and J lost 4 bases. Germline values: CDR1 SGHVS, CDR2 FNYEAQ. CDR3 loop: CASSEASGVADTQYF. The CDR3, as DNA: TGTGCCAGCAGCGAAGCTAGCGGGGTCGCAGATACGCAGTATTTT.

This chain links TRBV6-2 or TRBV6-3 with TRBJ1-1; TRBD1 is a possible D gene (5 bases). The length of the CDR3 is 15 residues. Germline loops: CDR1 MNHEY, CDR2 SVGEGT. The V end was cut by 7 bases, the J end by 1 base, with 16 bases between. CDR3 DNA sequence: TGTGCCAGCACCCCCCCCGAGGGGCCGAACACTGAAGCTTTCTTT. Encoded protein: CASTPPEGPNTEAFF.

Details on this clonotype: With a much larger clone just one base away, this may be a read error. The chain employs TRBV12-3 or TRBV12-4 and TRBJ2-1; 9 bases fit TRBD2. The CDR3 has 16 residues. The CDR3 DNA reads as TGTGCCAACAGTTTTCAGCTAGCGGGGACCTACAATGAGCAGTTCTTC. This translates into CANSFQLAGTYNEQFF.